Listed here are 20 T cell receptor beta chains from one sample, sequenced in a study of blood T cell repertoires in COVID-19. Clones were sequenced by immunoSEQ multiplex PCR, and TCRdb holds only the in-frame ones, with some missing. The sample lists under 120,000 clones; 69% were seen once. Sequencing was done on a sample of peripheral blood. Source of these receptors: a man older than 75 with acute or convalescent COVID-19.

The chain employs TRBV5-6 and TRBJ2-7; 8 bases map to TRBD2. CDR1 and CDR2 from the germline V gene are SGHDT and YYEEEE. The CDR3 is made up of 14 amino acids. V lost 4 bases and J lost 3; bases outside the gene matches: 6. The DNA for the CDR3 is TGTGCCAGCAGCCCCGGGGGGGGCCGCTACGAGCAGTACTTC. This gives the protein CASSPGGGRYEQYF.

This clone has only one observation. The J gene is TRBJ1-3, the V gene TRBV3-1 (or the pseudogene TRBV3-2); D perhaps matches TRBD1 (5 bases). Trimming took off 0 bases at V and 4 bases at J, with 10 bases between the two ends. Germline loops: CDR1 LGHDT, CDR2 YNNKEL (reference sequence). The CDR3 is 15 amino acids. The CDR3 region has the DNA TGTGCCAGCAGCCAAGACGCAGGGAGGGGAAACACCATATATTTT. Its translation is CASSQDAGRGNTIYF.

Details on this clone: A read error may explain this, as a much larger clone is one base away. The sample holds other DNA sequences that translate to the same CDR3. This chain uses TRBV6-5 with TRBJ2-7; the match to TRBD2 covers 11 bases. Germline CDR1 reads MNHEY; CDR2 reads SVGAGI. The ends lost 4 bases at V and 4 bases at J; junction bases unmatched: 3. This CDR3 contains 14 residues. CDR3 DNA: TGTGCCAGCAGTTCCGGGACTAGCGGTTACGAGCAGTACTTC. It encodes CASSSGTSGYEQYF.

The rearrangement uses TRBV29-1 and TRBJ1-1, with 10 nucleotides matching TRBD1. CDR3 size: 15 residues. Germline CDR1 SQVTM, CDR2 ANQGSEA. V was clipped by 2 bases and J by 5 bases; unmatched bases: 8. CDR3 sequence reads: CSVEPSRTGGTEAFF. The DNA of the CDR3 is TGCAGCGTTGAACCGAGCCGGACAGGGGGGACTGAAGCTTTCTTT.

The CDR3 nucleotides are TGTGCCAGTTCTCAGGGGAGTCAGCCCCAGCATTTT. Its translation: CASSQGSQPQHF. The gene calls are TRBV25-1 and TRBJ1-5, with a possible D match to TRBD1 (6 bases). Trimming took off 9 bases at V and 6 bases at J, with 12 bases between the two ends. Germline values: CDR1 MGHDK, CDR2 SYGVNS. The CDR3 has 12 amino acids.

The chain couples TRBV3-1 (or the pseudogene TRBV3-2) to TRBJ2-1, with a weak D call TRBD1 (5 bases). Trimming shortened V by 0 bases and J by 7 bases, and 10 bases separated the two germline ends. Germline values: CDR1 LGHDT, CDR2 YNNKEL (reference sequence). The CDR3 totals 14 residues. The CDR3 nucleotides are TGTGCCAGCAGCCAAGATATTGGGGCGAATGAGCAGTTCTTC. Protein sequence: CASSQDIGANEQFF.

The J gene is TRBJ1-4, the V gene TRBV5-1; 10 bases map to TRBD1. Trimming cost V 4 bases and J 6 bases; bases outside gene matches: 6. The CDR3 is made up of 15 amino acids. Germline V gene sequence: CDR1 SGHRS, CDR2 YFSETQ. Here the CDR3 DNA reads TGCGCCAGCAGCCCGGACGGGACAGGGGATGAAAAACTGTTTTTT. Its protein product is CASSPDGTGDEKLFF.

This rearrangement joins TRBV29-1 to TRBJ1-1, with D unresolved. The CDR3 sequence is 13 residues long. V gave up 7 bases and J gave up 8 bases, with 20 bases separating them. From germline, CDR1 is SQVTM and CDR2 ANQGSEA. CDR3 amino acids: CSEKELAWREAFF. As DNA, the CDR3 is TGCAGCGAGAAGGAACTAGCATGGAGGGAAGCTTTCTTT.

This sequence joins TRBV6-5 and TRBJ2-7, with 7 bases aligning to TRBD1. Germline values: CDR1 MNHEY, CDR2 SVGAGI. The CDR3 has 13 residues. J lost 4 bases, V lost 10 bases, and 10 bases had no gene match. This CDR3 is CATPGGKLYEQYF. Written as DNA, the CDR3 is TGTGCCACCCCAGGGGGAAAGTTATACGAGCAGTACTTC.

The CDR3 here is CSVVGSYGYTF. Here the CDR3 DNA reads TGCAGCGTTGTCGGTAGCTATGGCTACACCTTC. The V call is TRBV29-1, the J call TRBJ1-2; no clear D. This CDR3 is built from 11 residues. Germline CDR1 is SQVTM and CDR2 is ANQGSEA. The V and J ends lost 4 bases and 4 bases respectively, with 7 bases between them. The variable domain in full, with the rest retrieved from reference TRBV29-1 and TRBJ1-2, is SAVISQKPSRDICQRGTSLTIQCQVDSQVTMMFWYRQQPGQSLTLIATANQGSEATYESGFVIDKFPISRPNLTFSTLTVSNMSPEDSSIYLCSVVGSYGYTFGSGTRLTVV.

The V call is TRBV5-6, the J call TRBJ2-5, with D perhaps matching TRBD1 (6 bases). V shed 1 base and J shed 1 base, with 8 bases lying between them. The CDR3 spans 14 residues. CDR1 is SGHDT and CDR2 is YYEEEE in the germline V gene. CDR3 loop: CASSLKQGQETQYF. CDR3 DNA sequence: TGTGCCAGCAGCTTGAAACAGGGCCAAGAGACCCAGTACTTC.

In its sample, this clone was seen many times. This sequence joins TRBV11-1 and TRBJ2-7, with 11 bases fitting TRBD1. Germline V CDR1 and CDR2: SGHAT, FQDESV (reference sequence). The CDR3 has 16 residues. The junction had 8 bases not matched to a gene; V was cut back by 5 bases and J by 2 bases. In DNA form, the CDR3 reads TGTGCCAGCAGCCCTTATGGGACAGGGGGGGCCTACGAGCAGTACTTC. This translates into CASSPYGTGGAYEQYF.

The chain combines TRBV15 with TRBJ2-1; the match to TRBD2 covers 11 bases. With 8 bases clipped from V and 6 bases from J, the junction kept 3 bases outside the gene matches. CDR1 and CDR2 from the germline V gene are LNHNV and YYDKDF (reference sequence). The CDR3 is 13 amino acids. Here the CDR3 DNA reads TGTGCCACCGGGACTAGCGGAAGCAATGAGCAGTTCTTC. Residues: CATGTSGSNEQFF.

The V gene is TRBV7-2, the J gene TRBJ1-6; D is ambiguous. Trimming removed 5 bases at V and 10 bases at J, with 9 bases between. From germline, CDR1 is SGHTA and CDR2 FQGNSA. This CDR3 has 12 amino acids. The CDR3 is CASSRGSSPLHF. CDR3 DNA: TGTGCCAGCAGCCGAGGGAGCTCACCCCTCCACTTT.

The chain joins TRBV4-1 to TRBJ2-7, with TRBD2 matching over 7 bases. Per germline, CDR1 MGHRA and CDR2 YSYEKL. V lost 0 bases to trimming and J lost 0 bases; unmatched junction nucleotides: 5. The CDR3 runs to 16 residues. The DNA for the CDR3 is TGCGCCAGCAGCCAAGATCGGGGGGACTTCTCCTACGAGCAGTACTTC. Amino acid sequence: CASSQDRGDFSYEQYF.

The V gene is TRBV4-2, the J gene TRBJ2-3; TRBD2 aligns across 8 bases. J was trimmed by 6 bases and V by 1 base; bases with no gene match: 6. The length of the CDR3 is 15 residues. Per germline, CDR1 LGHNA and CDR2 YNFKEQ. The CDR3 loop reads CASSQGLAGGDTQYF. CDR3 nucleotide sequence: TGTGCCAGCAGCCAAGGGCTAGCGGGTGGGGATACGCAGTATTTT.

This clone was found a few times. The chain links TRBV23-1 to TRBJ2-7; D gene uncertain. TRBV23-1 is an ORF, with its function uncertain. The V end was cut by 2 bases, the J end by 4 bases, with 12 bases between. This CDR3 comprises 14 residues. The CDR3 coding sequence is TGCGCCAGCAGTCAAACCCGACAACGATACGAGCAGTACTTC. Its translation: CASSQTRQRYEQYF.

This clone was counted between two and nine times. J is TRBJ1-4 and V is TRBV5-1; D is unclear. Trimming pared 4 bases from V and 7 bases from J, leaving 14 bases between. The CDR3 runs 14 residues. Per the germline V gene, CDR1 is SGHRS and CDR2 is YFSETQ. This chain's CDR3 is CASSERPGGEKLFF. The CDR3 bases are TGCGCCAGCAGCGAAAGGCCCGGCGGTGAAAAACTGTTTTTT.

The chain links TRBV28 to TRBJ1-3, with 8 bases lining up with TRBD1. The V gene's germline CDR1 is MDHEN and CDR2 SYDVKM. Unmatched junction bases numbered 11, after V lost 6 bases and J lost 7 bases. The CDR3 totals 15 residues. CDR3 sequence (DNA): TGTGCCAGCAGGCAGGGGACAGGAGGAATGAACACCATATATTTT. Residues: CASRQGTGGMNTIYF.

The genes are TRBV5-1 and TRBJ1-2, with a tentative D call TRBD1 (6 bases). The CDR3 covers 15 residues. Per germline, CDR1 SGHRS and CDR2 YFSETQ. The ends were cut back, 4 bases at V and 4 bases at J, with 17 bases in the middle. Written as DNA, the CDR3 is TGCGCCAGCAGCGGAGGATTGACAGGTGGCTATGGCTACACCTTC. Translated, it gives CASSGGLTGGYGYTF.